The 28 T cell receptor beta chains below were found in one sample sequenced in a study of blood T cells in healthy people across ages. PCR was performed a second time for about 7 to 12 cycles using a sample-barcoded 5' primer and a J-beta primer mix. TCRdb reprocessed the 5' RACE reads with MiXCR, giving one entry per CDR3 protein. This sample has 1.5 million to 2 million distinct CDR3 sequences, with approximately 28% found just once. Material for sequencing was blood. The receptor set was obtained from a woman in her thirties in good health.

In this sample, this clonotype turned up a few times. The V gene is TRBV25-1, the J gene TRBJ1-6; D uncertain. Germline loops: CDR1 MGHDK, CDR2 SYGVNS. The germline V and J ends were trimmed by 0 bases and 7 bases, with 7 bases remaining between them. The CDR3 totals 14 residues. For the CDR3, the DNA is TGTGCCAGCAGTGAATATAGGTCCAATTCACCCCTCCACTTT. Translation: CASSEYRSNSPLHF.

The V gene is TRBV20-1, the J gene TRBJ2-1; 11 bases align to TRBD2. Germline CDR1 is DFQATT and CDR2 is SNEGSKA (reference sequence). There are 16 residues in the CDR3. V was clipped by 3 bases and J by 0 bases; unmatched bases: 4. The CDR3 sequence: CSARGSGRASYNEQFF. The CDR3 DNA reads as TGCAGTGCTAGGGGTAGCGGGAGGGCCTCCTACAATGAGCAGTTCTTC.

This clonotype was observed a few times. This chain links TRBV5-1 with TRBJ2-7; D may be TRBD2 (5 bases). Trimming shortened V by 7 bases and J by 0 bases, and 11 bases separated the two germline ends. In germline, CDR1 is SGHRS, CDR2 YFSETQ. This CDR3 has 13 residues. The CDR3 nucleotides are TGCGCCAGCGGAAGGGAGAGCTCCTACGAGCAGTACTTC. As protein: CASGRESSYEQYF.

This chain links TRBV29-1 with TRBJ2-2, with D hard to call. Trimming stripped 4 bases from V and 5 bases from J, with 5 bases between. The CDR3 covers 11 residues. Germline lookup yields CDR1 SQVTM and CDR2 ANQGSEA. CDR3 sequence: CSVGTTGELFF. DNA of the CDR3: TGCAGCGTTGGTACGACCGGGGAGCTGTTTTTT.

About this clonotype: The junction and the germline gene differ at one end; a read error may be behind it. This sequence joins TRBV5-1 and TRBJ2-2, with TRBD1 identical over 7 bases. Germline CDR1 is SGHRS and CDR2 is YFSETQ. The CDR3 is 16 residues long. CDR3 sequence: CVSSLIGRGFDGELFF. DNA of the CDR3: TGCGTCAGCAGCTTGATCGGCAGGGGGTTCGACGGGGAGCTGTTTTTT. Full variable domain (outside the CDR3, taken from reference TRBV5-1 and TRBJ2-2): KAGVTQTPRYLIKTRGQQVTLSCSPISGHRSVSWYQQTPGQGLQFLFEYFSETQRNKGNFPGRFSGRQFSNSRSEMNVSTLELGDSALYLCVSSLIGRGFDGELFFGEGSRLTVL.

This chain's CDR3 is CASGGLAGIGTDTQYF. In DNA form, the CDR3 reads TGTGCCAGCGGAGGGCTAGCGGGGATAGGCACAGATACGCAGTATTTT. V gene TRBV2 combines with J gene TRBJ2-3, with 9 bases matching TRBD2. Trimming took 8 bases from V and 1 from J; bases not matched to a gene: 10. This CDR3 contains 16 residues. The V gene's germline CDR1 is SNHLY and CDR2 FYNNEI.

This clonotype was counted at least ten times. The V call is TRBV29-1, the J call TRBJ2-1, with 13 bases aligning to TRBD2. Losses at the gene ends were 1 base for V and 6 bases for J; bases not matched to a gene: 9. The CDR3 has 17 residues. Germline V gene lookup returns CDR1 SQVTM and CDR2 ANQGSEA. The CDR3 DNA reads TGCAGCGTTGAAGTGGGAGGGGGGACTAGCGGGGTCAATGAGCAGTTCTTC. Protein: CSVEVGGGTSGVNEQFF.

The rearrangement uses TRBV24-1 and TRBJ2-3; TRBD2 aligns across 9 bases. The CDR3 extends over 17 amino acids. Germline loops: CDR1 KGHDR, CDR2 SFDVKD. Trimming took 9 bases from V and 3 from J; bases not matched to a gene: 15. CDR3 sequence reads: CATRSKSSGSLTDTQYF. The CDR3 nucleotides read TGTGCCACCCGATCAAAAAGTAGCGGGAGCTTGACAGATACGCAGTATTTT.

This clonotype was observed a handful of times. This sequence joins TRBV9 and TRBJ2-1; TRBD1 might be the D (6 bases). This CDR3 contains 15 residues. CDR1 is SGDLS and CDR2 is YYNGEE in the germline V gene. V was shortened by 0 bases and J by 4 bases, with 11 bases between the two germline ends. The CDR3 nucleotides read TGTGCCAGCAGCGTAGCGGTAGGGGGATACAATGAGCAGTTCTTC. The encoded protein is CASSVAVGGYNEQFF.

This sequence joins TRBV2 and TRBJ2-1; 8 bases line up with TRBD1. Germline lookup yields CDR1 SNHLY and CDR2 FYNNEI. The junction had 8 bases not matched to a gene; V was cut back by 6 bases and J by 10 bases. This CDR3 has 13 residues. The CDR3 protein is CASRRQGAYEQFF. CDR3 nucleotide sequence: TGTGCCAGCAGAAGGCAGGGGGCTTACGAGCAGTTCTTC.

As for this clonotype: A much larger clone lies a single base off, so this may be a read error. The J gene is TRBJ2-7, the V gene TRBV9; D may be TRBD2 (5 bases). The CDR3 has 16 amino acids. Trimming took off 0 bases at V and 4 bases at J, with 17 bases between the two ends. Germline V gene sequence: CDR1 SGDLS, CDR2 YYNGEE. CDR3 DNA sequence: TGTGCCAGCAGCGTAGCCGTGGTGGCGAGCGGATACGAGCAGTACTTC. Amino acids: CASSVAVVASGYEQYF.

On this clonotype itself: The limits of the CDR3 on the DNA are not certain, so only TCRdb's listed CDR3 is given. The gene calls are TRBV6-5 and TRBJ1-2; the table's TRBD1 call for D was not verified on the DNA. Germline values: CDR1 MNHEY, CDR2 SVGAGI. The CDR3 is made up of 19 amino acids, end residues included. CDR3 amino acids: CASSSLINQPQHFGDSYTF.

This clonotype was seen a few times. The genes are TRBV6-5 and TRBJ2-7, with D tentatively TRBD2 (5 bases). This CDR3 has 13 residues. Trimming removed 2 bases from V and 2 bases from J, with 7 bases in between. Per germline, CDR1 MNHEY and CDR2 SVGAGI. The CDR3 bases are TGTGCCAGCAGTTACGCGGAGGCCTACGAGCAGTACTTC. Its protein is CASSYAEAYEQYF.

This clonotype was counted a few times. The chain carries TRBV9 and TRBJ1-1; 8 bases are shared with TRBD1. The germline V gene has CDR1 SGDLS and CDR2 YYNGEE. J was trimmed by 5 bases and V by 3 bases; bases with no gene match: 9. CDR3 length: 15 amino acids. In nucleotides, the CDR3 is TGTGCCAGCAGCGCCGGAACAGGGGGAAAAACTGAAGCTTTCTTT. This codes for CASSAGTGGKTEAFF. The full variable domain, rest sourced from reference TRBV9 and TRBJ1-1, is DSGVTQTPKHLITATGQRVTLRCSPRSGDLSVYWYQQSLDQGLQFLIQYYNGEERAKGNILERFSAQQFPDLHSELNLSSLELGDSALYFCASSAGTGGKTEAFFGQGTRLTVV.

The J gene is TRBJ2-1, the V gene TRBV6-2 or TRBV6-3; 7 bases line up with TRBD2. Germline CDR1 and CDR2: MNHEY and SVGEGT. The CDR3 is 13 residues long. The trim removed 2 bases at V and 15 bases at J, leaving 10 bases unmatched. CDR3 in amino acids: CASSYDTAGRTFF. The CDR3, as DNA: TGTGCCAGCAGTTACGATACAGCGGGGCGCACGTTCTTC.

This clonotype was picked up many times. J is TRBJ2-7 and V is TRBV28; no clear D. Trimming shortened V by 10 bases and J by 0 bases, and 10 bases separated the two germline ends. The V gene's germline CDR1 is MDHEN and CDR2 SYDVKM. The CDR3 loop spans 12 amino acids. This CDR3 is CATAYLSYEQYF. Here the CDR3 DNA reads TGTGCCACTGCATACCTCTCCTACGAGCAGTACTTC.

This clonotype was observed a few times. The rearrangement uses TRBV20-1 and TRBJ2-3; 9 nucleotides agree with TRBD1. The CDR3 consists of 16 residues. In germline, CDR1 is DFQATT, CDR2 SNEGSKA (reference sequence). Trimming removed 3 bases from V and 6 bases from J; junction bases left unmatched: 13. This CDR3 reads CSARLDNRGRLDTQYF. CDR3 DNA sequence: TGCAGTGCTAGGTTGGATAACAGGGGGCGGTTGGATACGCAGTATTTT.

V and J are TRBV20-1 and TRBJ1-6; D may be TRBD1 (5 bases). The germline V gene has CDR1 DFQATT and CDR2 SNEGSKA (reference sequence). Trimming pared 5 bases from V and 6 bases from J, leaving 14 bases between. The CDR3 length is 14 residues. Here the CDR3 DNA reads TGCAGTGCTGTCAGGGAGGCTGCTAATTCACCCCTCCACTTT. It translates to CSAVREAANSPLHF.

The CDR3 reads CAWSVGLGYGYTF. The CDR3 DNA is TGTGCCTGGAGTGTCGGGTTAGGGTATGGCTACACCTTC. The chain has TRBV30 and TRBJ1-2; no clear D. Germline-derived CDR1 and CDR2 are GTSNPN and SVGIG (reference sequence). Trimming removed 0 bases at V and 5 bases at J, with 10 bases between. This CDR3 comprises 13 residues.

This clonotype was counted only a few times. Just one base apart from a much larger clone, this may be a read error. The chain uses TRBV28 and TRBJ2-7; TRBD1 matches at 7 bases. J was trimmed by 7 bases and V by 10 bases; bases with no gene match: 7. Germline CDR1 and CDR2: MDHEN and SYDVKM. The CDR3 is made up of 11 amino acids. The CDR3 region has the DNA TGTGCCACACAGGGGTACAATGAGCAGTACTTC. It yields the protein CATQGYNEQYF.

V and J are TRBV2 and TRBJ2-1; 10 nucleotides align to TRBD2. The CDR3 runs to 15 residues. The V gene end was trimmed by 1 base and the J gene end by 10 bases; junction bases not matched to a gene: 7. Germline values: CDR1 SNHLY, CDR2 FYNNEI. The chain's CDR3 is CASSEELAGANEQFF. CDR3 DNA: TGTGCCAGCAGTGAAGAGCTAGCGGGGGCTAACGAGCAGTTCTTC.

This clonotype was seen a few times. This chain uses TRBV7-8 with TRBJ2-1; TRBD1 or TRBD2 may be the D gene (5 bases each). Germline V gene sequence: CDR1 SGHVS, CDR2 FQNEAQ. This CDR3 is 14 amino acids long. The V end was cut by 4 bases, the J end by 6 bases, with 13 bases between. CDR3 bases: TGTGCCAGCAGCTGGGGGTACGTGGGCAATGAGCAGTTCTTC. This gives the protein CASSWGYVGNEQFF.

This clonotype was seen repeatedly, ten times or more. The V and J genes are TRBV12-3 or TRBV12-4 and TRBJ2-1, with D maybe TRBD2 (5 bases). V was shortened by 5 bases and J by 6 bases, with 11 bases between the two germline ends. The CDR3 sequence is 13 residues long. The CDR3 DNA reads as TGTGCCAGCAGTCCCCGGGGTGGCAATGAGCAGTTCTTC. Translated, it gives CASSPRGGNEQFF.

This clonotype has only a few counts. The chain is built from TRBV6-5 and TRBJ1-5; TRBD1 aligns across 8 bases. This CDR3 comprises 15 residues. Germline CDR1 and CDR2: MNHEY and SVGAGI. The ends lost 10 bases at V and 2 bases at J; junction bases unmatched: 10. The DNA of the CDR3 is TGTGCCACCAATGAGGACAGGGCAGGCAATCAGCCCCAGCATTTT. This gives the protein CATNEDRAGNQPQHF.

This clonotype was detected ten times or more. CDR3 residues: CASSSDRPPYEQYF. The CDR3 DNA reads TGCGCCAGCAGTTCCGACAGGCCACCCTACGAGCAGTACTTC. The chain employs TRBV10-1 and TRBJ2-7, with D possibly being TRBD1 (6 bases). Between the trimmed V and J ends, which lost 5 bases and 2 bases, there was a span of 13 bases. This CDR3 is built from 14 residues. Germline V gene lookup returns CDR1 WNHNN and CDR2 SYGVQD (reference sequence).

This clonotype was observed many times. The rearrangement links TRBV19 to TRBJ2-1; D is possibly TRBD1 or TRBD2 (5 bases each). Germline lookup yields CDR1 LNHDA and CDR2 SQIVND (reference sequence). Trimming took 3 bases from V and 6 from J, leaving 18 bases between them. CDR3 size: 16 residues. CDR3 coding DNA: TGTGCCAGTAGTATGGGGGTGAGGCTCCTGGGCAATGAGCAGTTCTTC. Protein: CASSMGVRLLGNEQFF.

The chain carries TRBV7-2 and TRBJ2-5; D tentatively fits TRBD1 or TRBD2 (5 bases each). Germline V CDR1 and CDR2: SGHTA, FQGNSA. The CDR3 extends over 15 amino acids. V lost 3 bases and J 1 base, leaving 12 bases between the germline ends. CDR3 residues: CASSFGGALQETQYF. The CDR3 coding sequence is TGTGCCAGCAGCTTTGGGGGAGCCCTCCAAGAGACCCAGTACTTC.

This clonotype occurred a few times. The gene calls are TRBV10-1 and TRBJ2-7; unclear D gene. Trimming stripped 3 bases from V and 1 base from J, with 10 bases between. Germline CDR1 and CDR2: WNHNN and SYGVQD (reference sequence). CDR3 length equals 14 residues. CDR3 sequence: CASSDFTRSYEQYF. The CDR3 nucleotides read TGCGCCAGCAGTGATTTCACAAGATCCTACGAGCAGTACTTC.